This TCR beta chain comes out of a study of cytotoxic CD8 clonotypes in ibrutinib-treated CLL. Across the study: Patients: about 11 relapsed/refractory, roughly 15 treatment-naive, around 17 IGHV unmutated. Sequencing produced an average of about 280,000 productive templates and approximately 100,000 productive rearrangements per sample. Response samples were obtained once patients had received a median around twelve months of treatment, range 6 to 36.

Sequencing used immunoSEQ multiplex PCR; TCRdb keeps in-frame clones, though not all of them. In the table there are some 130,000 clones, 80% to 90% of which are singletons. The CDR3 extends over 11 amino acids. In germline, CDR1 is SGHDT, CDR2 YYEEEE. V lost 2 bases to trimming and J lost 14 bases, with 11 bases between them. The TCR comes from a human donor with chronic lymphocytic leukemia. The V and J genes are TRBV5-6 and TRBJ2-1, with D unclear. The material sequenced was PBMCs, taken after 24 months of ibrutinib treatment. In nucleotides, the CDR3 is TGTGCCAGCAGCTTAGCGTCGCCGGAGTTCTTC. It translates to CASSLASPEFF. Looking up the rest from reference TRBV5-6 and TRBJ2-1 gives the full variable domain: DAGVTQSPTHLIKTRGQQVTLRCSPKSGHDTVSWYQQALGQGPQFIFQYYEEEERQRGNFPDRFSGHQFPNYSSELNVNALLLGDSALYLCASSLASPEFFGPGTRLTVL.